The 19 T cell receptor beta chains below come from one sample, sequenced in a study of CD8 T cells in Susac syndrome. RNA was extracted with the RNeasy kit, and a quantity of roughly 0.45 to 1 ug was reverse transcribed using random hexamers. TCRdb independently ran MiXCR on the immunoSEQ multiplex PCR reads; one entry per CDR3 protein. The sample records 150,000 to 200,000 distinct CDR3 sequences, about 95% being singletons. Sequencing was carried out using CD4+ T cells from PBMCs. The receptors come from a human donor with multiple sclerosis.

This CDR3 is CASSVMPDRETQYF. The CDR3 nucleotides read TGTGCCAGCAGCGTAATGCCGGACCGAGAGACCCAGTACTTC. This sequence joins TRBV9 and TRBJ2-5; no clear D gene. Germline values: CDR1 SGDLS, CDR2 YYNGEE. With 1 base removed from V and 4 bases from J, the gap between germline ends came to 11 bases. This CDR3 comprises 14 residues.

This chain links TRBV7-9 with TRBJ2-3; D perhaps matches TRBD1 (5 bases). The CDR3 extends over 14 amino acids. Germline V gene sequence: CDR1 SEHNR, CDR2 FQNEAQ (reference sequence). Trimming took 5 bases from V and 3 from J, leaving 12 bases between them. CDR3 sequence: CASSTQGRTDTQYF. For the CDR3, the DNA is TGTGCCAGCAGCACCCAGGGCAGAACAGATACGCAGTATTTT.

The rearrangement joins TRBV23-1 to TRBJ2-1; D is perhaps TRBD2 (5 bases). TRBV23-1 falls under the ORF class, with uncertain function. The CDR3 is 10 amino acids. The germline V and J ends were trimmed by 6 bases and 14 bases, with 11 bases remaining between them. For the CDR3, the DNA is TGCGCCAGCAGGCAAACTAGGGAGTTCTTC. It encodes CASRQTREFF.

The chain combines TRBV5-6 with TRBJ1-1; D gene uncertain. V dropped 2 bases and J dropped 7 bases, with 6 bases sitting between them. The germline V gene encodes CDR1 SGHDT and CDR2 YYEEEE. The CDR3 is 11 amino acids. The CDR3 region has the DNA TGTGCCAGCAGCTTTCGAAATGAAGCTTTCTTT. Protein: CASSFRNEAFF.

V is TRBV18 and J is TRBJ2-7; D is unclear. V shed 4 bases and J shed 2 bases, with 9 bases lying between them. The germline gives CDR1 KGHSH, CDR2 LQKENI. The CDR3 is 13 amino acids. In DNA form, the CDR3 reads TGTGCCAGCTCACGGGTGGAAGCCTACGAGCAGTACTTC. It yields the protein CASSRVEAYEQYF.

This clonotype was found a few times. V usage is TRBV29-1 and J usage is TRBJ2-2, with TRBD1 as a possible D gene (6 bases). The CDR3 contains 13 residues. Trimming shortened V by 6 bases and J by 1 base, and 9 bases separated the two germline ends. CDR1 and CDR2 (germline): SQVTM, ANQGSEA. The CDR3, as DNA: TGCAGCGTGGGGACATTGAACACCGGGGAGCTGTTTTTT. Protein product: CSVGTLNTGELFF.

This chain joins TRBV5-1 and TRBJ2-5; 9 nucleotides match TRBD2. The length of the CDR3 is 17 residues. Per the germline V gene, CDR1 is SGHRS and CDR2 is YFSETQ. The J segment lost 3 bases and the V segment lost 1 base, leaving 10 bases of the junction unmatched. The CDR3 spells CASSLFPSPSGEETQYF. The CDR3 nucleotides are TGCGCCAGCAGCTTGTTCCCGTCCCCTAGCGGGGAAGAGACCCAGTACTTC.

The rearrangement links TRBV7-3 to TRBJ1-1; no clear D gene. The CDR3 consists of 12 residues. Per germline, CDR1 SGHTA and CDR2 FQGTGA. Deletions cut 3 bases from V and 5 bases from J, with 7 bases between. CDR3 region: CASSLSGTEAFF. CDR3 nucleotide sequence: TGTGCCAGCAGCTTGTCCGGGACTGAAGCTTTCTTT.

The gene calls are TRBV6-6 and TRBJ2-7; D is possibly TRBD2 (6 bases). The CDR3 extends over 16 amino acids. CDR1 and CDR2 (germline): MNHNY, SVGAGI (reference sequence). The ends were cut back, 5 bases at V and 3 bases at J, with 20 bases in the middle. The CDR3 loop is CASSHHQTSTVYEQYF. CDR3 in DNA: TGTGCCAGCAGTCACCACCAAACTAGCACCGTCTACGAGCAGTACTTC.

The sample holds one count of this clonotype. The V gene is TRBV28, the J gene TRBJ2-7; D is possibly TRBD1 (5 bases). The CDR3 has 11 residues. Germline V CDR1 and CDR2: MDHEN, SYDVKM. V was cut by 8 bases and J by 3 bases, with 8 bases left in between. The CDR3: CASRDSYEQYF. As DNA, the CDR3 is TGTGCCAGCCGTGACAGCTACGAGCAGTACTTC.

The chain combines TRBV5-1 with TRBJ2-3; no clear D. This CDR3 is built from 11 residues. The germline V and J ends were trimmed by 5 bases and 5 bases, with 6 bases remaining between them. Germline values: CDR1 SGHRS, CDR2 YFSETQ. The CDR3 coding sequence is TGCGCCAGCAGGATTCGAGATACGCAGTATTTT. This translates into CASRIRDTQYF.

The chain joins TRBV7-3 to TRBJ2-4; D tentatively reads TRBD1 or TRBD2 (5 bases each). Trimming cost V 5 bases and J 13 bases, with 18 bases left between them. Germline values: CDR1 SGHTA, CDR2 FQGTGA. The CDR3 is made up of 13 amino acids. The CDR3 loop is CASSLSRDERQYF. DNA of the CDR3: TGTGCCAGCAGCCTGTCCCGGGACGAAAGGCAGTACTTC.

V gene TRBV2 combines with J gene TRBJ2-5; D remains ambiguous. CDR1 SNHLY and CDR2 FYNNEI come from the germline V gene. V shed 8 bases and J shed 3 bases, with 7 bases lying between them. The CDR3 runs 11 residues. CDR3: CASVQEETQYF. Here the CDR3 DNA reads TGTGCCAGCGTCCAGGAAGAGACCCAGTACTTC.

The rearrangement joins TRBV6-6 to TRBJ2-3; 8 bases match TRBD2. This CDR3 spans 16 amino acids. J was trimmed by 0 bases and V by 8 bases; bases with no gene match: 10. Germline V gives CDR1 MNHNY, CDR2 SVGAGI (reference sequence). CDR3 sequence (DNA): TGTGCCAGCCTTCTACCCCTAGCGGGTAGCACAGATACGCAGTATTTT. Translated, it gives CASLLPLAGSTDTQYF.

This rearrangement joins TRBV29-1 to TRBJ2-4, with 10 bases lining up with TRBD2. CDR1 SQVTM and CDR2 ANQGSEA come from the germline V gene. This CDR3 is built from 14 residues. After removal of 1 base from V and 6 bases from J, the junction contained 3 bases not matched to a gene. CDR3 sequence (DNA): TGCAGCGTTGAAGGGGCTAGCGGGGGAAACATTCAGTACTTC. Its translation: CSVEGASGGNIQYF.

This clonotype appeared once. This chain links TRBV29-1 with TRBJ1-2; no definite D call. V was pared by 3 bases and J by 5 bases, with 10 bases between. The CDR3 is 12 amino acids. From germline, CDR1 is SQVTM and CDR2 ANQGSEA. The CDR3 spells CSVDSEVYGYTF. The CDR3 DNA follows: TGCAGCGTTGATTCTGAGGTTTATGGCTACACCTTC.

The genes are TRBV9 and TRBJ2-1; D unclear. From germline, CDR1 is SGDLS and CDR2 YYNGEE. V lost 0 bases to trimming and J lost 9 bases, with 16 bases between them. The CDR3 runs 15 residues. The chain's CDR3 is CASSVDAGQWVEQFF. The CDR3 DNA follows: TGTGCCAGCAGCGTAGATGCAGGCCAATGGGTTGAGCAGTTCTTC.

The chain couples TRBV7-3 to TRBJ2-1, with D hard to call. The length of the CDR3 is 15 residues. The V and J ends lost 1 base and 9 bases respectively, with 16 bases between them. Germline V gene data show CDR1 as SGHTA and CDR2 as FQGTGA. The chain's CDR3 is CASSLNNGQVGEQFF. The DNA of the CDR3 is TGTGCCAGCAGCTTAAATAACGGCCAAGTCGGTGAGCAGTTCTTC. The full variable domain, with the rest looked up from reference TRBV7-3 and TRBJ2-1, is GAGVSQTPSNKVTEKGKYVELRCDPISGHTALYWYRQSLGQGPEFLIYFQGTGAADDSGLPNDRFFAVRPEGSVSTLKIQRTERGDSAVYLCASSLNNGQVGEQFFGPGTRLTVL.

The chain uses TRBV9 and TRBJ1-1; no clear D. V dropped 3 bases and J dropped 0 bases, with 9 bases sitting between them. Germline lookup yields CDR1 SGDLS and CDR2 YYNGEE. This CDR3 spans 14 amino acids. As DNA, the CDR3 is TGTGCCAGCAGCGCCGGGCGTTTGAACACTGAAGCTTTCTTT. Residues: CASSAGRLNTEAFF.